These 26 T cell receptor beta chains were all obtained from the same sample, sequenced in a study of technical replicates of blood from a few donors (dated by TCRdb to 2017 to 2019). The library was generated by the immunoSEQ multiplex PCR assay. TCRdb limited this immuneACCESS table to in-frame rearrangements with V and J called. A share of clones is missing; checked studies link under half to unresolved V genes, and the rest is unexplained. The sample profile shows about 49,000 clones; about 94% of them were found once. The ten largest clones add up to approximately 3.9% of the sample. Sequencing was carried out using PBMCs. The receptor set was obtained from a human donor in good health. Some clones in this sample may be carry-over from other donors' samples.

This clone was seen a few times. The rearrangement joins TRBV7-9 to TRBJ2-7; a possible D gene is TRBD1 (6 bases). Between the trimmed V and J ends, which lost 5 bases and 1 base, there was a span of 9 bases. CDR1 is SEHNR and CDR2 is FQNEAQ in the germline V gene (reference sequence). CDR3 length: 13 residues. CDR3 in DNA: TGTGCCAGCAGCGGGGGCAGGTCCTACGAGCAGTACTTC. Its translation: CASSGGRSYEQYF.

This clone was seen a handful of times. V gene TRBV5-1 combines with J gene TRBJ1-2, with D perhaps matching TRBD1 (6 bases). The germline V and J ends were trimmed by 5 bases and 2 bases, with 19 bases remaining between them. The germline V gene has CDR1 SGHRS and CDR2 YFSETQ. There are 16 residues in the CDR3. The CDR3 DNA follows: TGCGCCAGCAGATCGGTCACCCCGGGACACAACTATGGCTACACCTTC. Encoded protein: CASRSVTPGHNYGYTF.

This chain joins TRBV10-3 and TRBJ1-1; D is undetermined. CDR1 is ENHRY and CDR2 is SYGVKD in the germline V gene. This CDR3 is 12 amino acids long. This chain's CDR3 is CASGKGNTEAFF. In nucleotides, the CDR3 is TGTGCAAGCGGGAAGGGGAACACTGAAGCTTTCTTT.

In DNA form, the CDR3 reads TGTGCCAGCAGCCCAGGGGTGTTCAATGAGCAGTTCTTC. It codes for CASSPGVFNEQFF. This rearrangement joins TRBV11-3 to TRBJ2-1; D may be TRBD1 (6 bases). V lost 5 bases and J lost 6, with 11 bases in between. CDR3 size: 13 residues. CDR1 and CDR2 (germline): SGHNT, YENEEA.

The rearrangement joins TRBV19 to TRBJ1-1; the D is unclear. V was trimmed by 4 bases and J by 1 base, leaving 16 bases between them. Germline loops: CDR1 LNHDA, CDR2 SQIVND (reference sequence). The CDR3 has 16 residues. CDR3 coding DNA: TGTGCCAGTAGTAGCCGCGCCGCGGCTGGGAACACTGAAGCTTTCTTT. Its protein is CASSSRAAAGNTEAFF. The whole variable domain, filled in from reference TRBV19 and TRBJ1-1, reads DGGITQSPKYLFRKEGQNVTLSCEQNLNHDAMYWYRQDPGQGLRLIYYSQIVNDFQKGDIAEGYSVSREKKESFPLTVTSAQKNPTAFYLCASSSRAAAGNTEAFFGQGTRLTVV.

V is TRBV27 and J is TRBJ2-7; 8 positions match TRBD2. The J segment lost 2 bases and the V segment lost 2 bases, leaving 8 bases of the junction unmatched. The V gene's germline CDR1 is MNHEY and CDR2 SMNVEV (reference sequence). The CDR3 runs 16 residues. CDR3 amino acids: CASSLRFGGAAYEQYF. The CDR3 DNA is TGTGCCAGCAGTTTAAGGTTCGGGGGGGCGGCCTACGAGCAGTACTTC.

The chain links TRBV23-1 to TRBJ2-2; 8 bases fit TRBD2. TRBV23-1 is annotated as an ORF whose role is uncertain. The CDR3 is 16 amino acids. Trimming removed 4 bases from V and 5 bases from J; junction bases left unmatched: 9. The CDR3 loop reads CASSRIQSGGTGELFF. The CDR3 coding sequence is TGCGCCAGCAGTCGTATTCAAAGCGGGGGAACCGGGGAGCTGTTTTTT.

The chain couples TRBV6-5 to TRBJ2-2; 7 bases are shared with TRBD1. Germline V lookup: CDR1 MNHEY, CDR2 SVGAGI. The CDR3 extends over 13 amino acids. With V trimmed by 5 bases and J by 7 bases, 4 bases remained unmatched. The CDR3, as DNA: TGTGCCAGCAGTCGACAGGGTGTCGGGGAGCTGTTTTTT. The encoded protein is CASSRQGVGELFF.

V gene TRBV7-2 combines with J gene TRBJ2-1; TRBD2 might be the D (5 bases). Germline V CDR1 and CDR2: SGHTA, FQGNSA. V lost 6 bases and J 7 bases, leaving 16 bases between the germline ends. The length of the CDR3 is 14 residues. CDR3 loop: CASRTGLPGNEQFF. As DNA, the CDR3 is TGTGCCAGCAGGACTGGACTCCCTGGGAATGAGCAGTTCTTC.

The chain links TRBV7-3 to TRBJ1-1; D perhaps matches TRBD1 (5 bases). The length of the CDR3 is 14 residues. CDR1 and CDR2 (germline): SGHTA, FQGTGA. V was pared by 2 bases and J by 5 bases, with 12 bases between. The CDR3 sequence is CASSLSGGRTEAFF. For the CDR3, the DNA is TGTGCCAGCAGCTTATCCGGGGGTCGGACTGAAGCTTTCTTT. Full variable domain (outside the CDR3, taken from reference TRBV7-3 and TRBJ1-1): GAGVSQTPSNKVTEKGKYVELRCDPISGHTALYWYRQSLGQGPEFLIYFQGTGAADDSGLPNDRFFAVRPEGSVSTLKIQRTERGDSAVYLCASSLSGGRTEAFFGQGTRLTVV.

The V gene is TRBV5-1, the J gene TRBJ2-3; D is perhaps TRBD2 (5 bases). The CDR3 contains 15 residues. V was pared by 0 bases and J by 2 bases, with 10 bases between. CDR1 and CDR2 from the germline V gene are SGHRS and YFSETQ. As DNA, the CDR3 is TGCGCCAGCAGCTTGGGGGCGGGCCCCACAGATACGCAGTATTTT. The encoded protein is CASSLGAGPTDTQYF.

The chain carries TRBV27 and TRBJ1-5; 10 bases match TRBD1. Per germline, CDR1 MNHEY and CDR2 SMNVEV (reference sequence). With 6 bases clipped from V and 3 bases from J, the junction kept 5 bases outside the gene matches. The CDR3 consists of 15 residues. In DNA, the CDR3 is TGTGCCAGCAGAAATGGACAGGGGGACAATCAGCCCCAGCATTTT. It encodes CASRNGQGDNQPQHF.

This chain links TRBV5-1 with TRBJ2-1, with TRBD2 matching over 8 bases. Germline-derived CDR1 and CDR2 are SGHRS and YFSETQ. This CDR3 is 14 amino acids long. The V gene end was trimmed by 2 bases and the J gene end by 5 bases; junction bases not matched to a gene: 3. The CDR3 DNA reads TGCGCCAGCAGCTTCACTAGCGGCGACAATGAGCAGTTCTTC. It yields the protein CASSFTSGDNEQFF.

The chain links TRBV6-1 to TRBJ2-5; no clear D gene. Trimming removed 8 bases from V and 2 bases from J, with 15 bases in between. Germline-derived CDR1 and CDR2 are MNHNS and SASEGT. This CDR3 has 14 amino acids. The chain's CDR3 is CASGDGWIQETQYF. Here the CDR3 DNA reads TGTGCCAGCGGAGATGGGTGGATTCAAGAGACCCAGTACTTC.

This clone was picked up a small number of times. The chain employs TRBV2 and TRBJ1-1; TRBD1 matches 7 bases. Germline CDR1 is SNHLY and CDR2 is FYNNEI. There are 13 residues in the CDR3. The junction had 7 bases not matched to a gene; V was cut back by 6 bases and J by 6 bases. The CDR3 DNA reads as TGTGCCAGCAGGATACAGGGGTGGGCTGAAGCTTTCTTT. Protein: CASRIQGWAEAFF.

The gene calls are TRBV7-2 and TRBJ2-7, with D uncertain. The germline V gene has CDR1 SGHTA and CDR2 FQGNSA. V gave up 2 bases and J gave up 2 bases, with 7 bases separating them. The CDR3 spans 13 residues. The CDR3 sequence: CASSLQDPYEQYF. The CDR3 bases are TGTGCCAGCAGCTTACAGGATCCCTACGAGCAGTACTTC.

The chain uses TRBV2 and TRBJ2-5, with 9 bases identical to TRBD1. Germline-derived CDR1 and CDR2 are SNHLY and FYNNEI. The V and J ends lost 6 bases and 4 bases, in that order; junction bases with no gene match: 3. There are 13 residues in the CDR3. The CDR3 protein is CASRGQGAETQYF. CDR3 bases: TGTGCCAGCAGGGGACAGGGAGCAGAGACCCAGTACTTC.

The chain employs TRBV6-5 and TRBJ1-1; D might be TRBD1 (5 bases). Trimming shortened V by 2 bases and J by 0 bases, and 13 bases separated the two germline ends. Germline V gene sequence: CDR1 MNHEY, CDR2 SVGAGI. The CDR3 is made up of 16 amino acids. The DNA for the CDR3 is TGTGCCAGCAGTTACGATTTGGGCAGGGTGAACACTGAAGCTTTCTTT. Its protein is CASSYDLGRVNTEAFF.

The CDR3 sequence is CASSQATGDYGYTF. The DNA of the CDR3 is TGCGCCAGCAGCCAAGCGACAGGGGACTATGGCTACACCTTC. The rearrangement joins TRBV4-3 to TRBJ1-2; 8 positions agree with TRBD1. This CDR3 spans 14 amino acids. The germline CDR1 and CDR2 sequences are LGHNA and YSLEER. After removal of 1 base from V and 3 bases from J, the junction contained 1 base not matched to a gene.

The rearrangement joins TRBV6-5 to TRBJ1-1; D ambiguous. V shed 4 bases and J shed 6 bases, with 6 bases lying between them. This CDR3 comprises 11 residues. The germline gives CDR1 MNHEY, CDR2 SVGAGI. The CDR3 loop is CASSFGAEAFF. CDR3 coding DNA: TGTGCCAGCAGTTTCGGTGCTGAAGCTTTCTTT.

The chain has TRBV23-1 and TRBJ1-5, with 8 nucleotides matching TRBD1. TRBV23-1 is known as an ORF, though its function is uncertain. V lost 3 bases, J lost 6 bases, and 13 bases stayed unmatched. The CDR3 has 17 amino acids. Here the CDR3 reads CASSHRGAGGEGQPQHF. The CDR3 nucleotides read TGCGCCAGCAGTCATCGCGGGGCAGGGGGCGAAGGTCAGCCCCAGCATTTT.

This clone was seen more than once but under ten times. CDR3 in DNA: TGTGCCAGCAGCCCAGGGCGGTCCTTATCGGGGGTGCAGTACTTC. Translation: CASSPGRSLSGVQYF. The chain recombines TRBV7-8 with TRBJ2-7; D possibly corresponds to TRBD2 (6 bases). Germline V gene sequence: CDR1 SGHVS, CDR2 FQNEAQ. This CDR3 comprises 15 residues. Trimming took 5 bases from V and 9 from J, leaving 23 bases between them.

The chain uses TRBV7-8 and TRBJ1-6; D may be TRBD1 (5 bases). The germline CDR1 and CDR2 sequences are SGHVS and FQNEAQ. The CDR3 loop spans 14 amino acids. V was cut by 1 base and J by 6 bases, with 7 bases left in between. CDR3 sequence: CASSLGQLNSPLHF. The CDR3 nucleotides read TGTGCCAGCAGCTTAGGACAGCTTAATTCACCCCTCCACTTT.

This clone was observed a single time. This sequence joins TRBV9 and TRBJ2-1, with 8 bases fitting TRBD2. After removal of 6 bases from V and 0 bases from J, the junction contained 5 bases not matched to a gene. Looked up from germline, CDR1 is SGDLS and CDR2 is YYNGEE. The CDR3 is 15 amino acids. The chain's CDR3 is CASTAGGSSYNEQFF. The CDR3 DNA reads TGTGCCAGCACCGCGGGGGGTAGCTCCTACAATGAGCAGTTCTTC.

This chain joins TRBV9 and TRBJ1-1; the D gene is possibly TRBD1 (6 bases). The CDR3 is 15 residues long. Per germline, CDR1 SGDLS and CDR2 YYNGEE. V lost 0 bases, J lost 12 bases, and 21 bases lay in between. CDR3 bases: TGTGCCAGCAGCGTAGGCGAGACAGGTCGTGTAGGAACTTTCTTT. Amino acid sequence: CASSVGETGRVGTFF.

This chain uses TRBV4-1 with TRBJ1-2, with a tentative D call TRBD1 (5 bases). Per germline, CDR1 MGHRA and CDR2 YSYEKL. V lost 1 base, J lost 3 bases, and 9 bases lay in between. This CDR3 is built from 14 residues. The CDR3 is CASSQGVRDYGYTF. Written as DNA, the CDR3 is TGCGCCAGCAGCCAAGGGGTCAGGGACTATGGCTACACCTTC.